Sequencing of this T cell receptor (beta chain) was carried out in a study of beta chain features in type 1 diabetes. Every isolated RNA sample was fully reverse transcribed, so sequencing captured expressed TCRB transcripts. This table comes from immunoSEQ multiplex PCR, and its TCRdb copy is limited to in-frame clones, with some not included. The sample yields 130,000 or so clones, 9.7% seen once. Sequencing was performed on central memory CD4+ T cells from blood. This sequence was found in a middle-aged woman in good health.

The CDR3 DNA reads as TGTGCCAGCAGCTTAAATAGGGGTGGTGAGCAGTTCTTC. Translated: CASSLNRGGEQFF. The chain has TRBV7-6 and TRBJ2-1, with a weak D call TRBD1 (5 bases). This CDR3 has 13 amino acids. Germline V gives CDR1 SGHVS, CDR2 FNYEAQ. V shed 2 bases and J shed 9 bases, with 11 bases lying between them.